These T cell receptor beta chains were read from a single sample in a study of blood T cell repertoires in COVID-19. Clones were sequenced by immunoSEQ multiplex PCR, and TCRdb holds only the in-frame ones, with some missing. The sample yields 40,000 to 45,000 clones, approximately 90% seen once. Sequencing was done on a sample of peripheral blood. The receptors derive from a human donor in a cohort sampled during active COVID-19. CDR3s include the opening cysteine and the closing phenylalanine or tryptophan. Fields, in order: J gene, V gene, clone size, D gene, CDR3 DNA, CDR3 protein. A D gene is named only where the DNA matches it firmly. Clone size is shown for a subset of rows, as once, few, many or a class of expanded clone.

>TRBJ1-1|TRBV3-1/TRBV3-2|-|-
TGTGCCAGCAGCCAAGTGGTTAGCACTGAAGCTTTCTTT
CASSQVVSTEAFF
>TRBJ2-7|TRBV11-2|-|-
TGTGCCAGCAGCTTAATGGACAGCACCAACGAGCAGTACTTC
CASSLMDSTNEQYF
>TRBJ1-2|TRBV19|-|TRBD1
TGTGCCAGTAGTAGATGGGACAGGCCTAACTATGGCTACACCTTC
CASSRWDRPNYGYTF
>TRBJ2-3|TRBV6-6|-|-
TGTGCCAGCATAGAGTTTGATACGCAGTATTTT
CASIEFDTQYF
>TRBJ1-1|TRBV19|once|-
TGTGCCAGTAGTATGACAGTGGGGGCGAGGACTGAAGCTTTCTTT
CASSMTVGARTEAFF
>TRBJ2-7|TRBV29-1|-|TRBD1
TGCAGCGTGAAAACAGGGGGCGAGCAGTACTTC
CSVKTGGEQYF
>TRBJ1-2|TRBV27|-|-
TGTGCCAGCAGTTTTCAGGGGTTGAGTTATGGCTACACCTTC
CASSFQGLSYGYTF
>TRBJ2-3|TRBV6-1|-|TRBD1
TGTGCCAGCAGTGAAGGGTCAGGGGGACAAGATACGCAGTATTTT
CASSEGSGGQDTQYF
>TRBJ2-5|TRBV30|-|-
TGTGCCTGGAGTGTCGGAACCGGGGGTAGGGAGACCCAGTACTTC
CAWSVGTGGRETQYF
>TRBJ2-4|TRBV27|-|-
TGTGCCAGCAAGGGCCTAGGGGACAAAAACATTCAGTACTTC
CASKGLGDKNIQYF
>TRBJ1-2|TRBV7-9|-|TRBD1
TGTGCCAGCAGCTTAGGACAGGGCCAGGATGGCTACACCTTC
CASSLGQGQDGYTF
>TRBJ1-2|TRBV9|-|TRBD1
TGTGCCAGCAGCCCAGGGGCGGGACAGACCGGCTATGGCTACACCTTC
CASSPGAGQTGYGYTF
>TRBJ1-4|TRBV19|-|-
TGTGCCAGTATAGGCGGGGAAAAACTGTTTTTT
CASIGGEKLFF
>TRBJ2-1|TRBV21-1|-|-
TGTGCCAGCAGCACAACGCGAGGACTAGCGGGGATGCCCTACAATGAGCAGTTCTTC
CASSTTRGLAGMPYNEQFF
>TRBJ2-1|TRBV11-2|-|TRBD1
TGTGCCAGCAGCCCGGGGACAGTCCAGGGTGAGCAGTTCTTC
CASSPGTVQGEQFF
>TRBJ1-2|TRBV12-3/TRBV12-4|-|-
TGTGCCAGCAGTCCCAGGGCGGGGGAGGTCTACACCTTC
CASSPRAGEVYTF
>TRBJ2-5|TRBV7-2|-|-
TGTGCCAGCAGCTCCGGACTGGTTTCGCAGACCCAGTACTTC
CASSSGLVSQTQYF
>TRBJ2-3|TRBV10-3|-|TRBD2
TGTGCCATCAGTGAGGACGGGGGGGCCTGGGGCACAGATACGCAGTATTTT
CAISEDGGAWGTDTQYF
>TRBJ2-4|TRBV7-9|-|TRBD1
TGTGCCAGCAGCCACTCGAAGACAGGGTACATTCAGTACTTC
CASSHSKTGYIQYF
>TRBJ2-3|TRBV21-1|-|-
TGTGCCAGCAGCAAAGGACAGCTCGGACCAACAGATACGCAGTATTTT
CASSKGQLGPTDTQYF
>TRBJ1-2|TRBV24-1|few|-
TGTGCCACCAGCCTCGGCGGCAACTATGGCTACACCTTC
CATSLGGNYGYTF
>TRBJ2-7|TRBV4-1|-|-
TGCGCCAGCAGCCAAGGACACTACGAGCAGTACTTC
CASSQGHYEQYF
>TRBJ2-1|TRBV27|-|TRBD2
TGTGCCAGTTCCTCTAGCGGGGGCGCCCTTTACAATGAGCAGTTCTTC
CASSSSGGALYNEQFF
>TRBJ1-5|TRBV6-6|-|TRBD1
TGTGCCAGCAGCCAGGGACAGGCACGTCAGCCCCAGCATTTT
CASSQGQARQPQHF
>TRBJ2-3|TRBV4-2|once|TRBD2
TGTGCCAGCAGCCAAGACAGAGCGGGGGGGACAGATACGCAGTATTTT
CASSQDRAGGTDTQYF
>TRBJ2-5|TRBV10-3|-|TRBD2
TGTGCCATCAGTGGAGGGACTAGCGGGGCACAAGAGACCCAGTACTTC
CAISGGTSGAQETQYF
>TRBJ2-2|TRBV25-1|-|-
TGTGCCAGCAGTGAATCCGGCAGGAATGTCGGGGAGCTGTTTTTT
CASSESGRNVGELFF
>TRBJ2-5|TRBV9|-|-
TGTGCCAGCGGAGGTCTTGAGACCCAGTACTTC
CASGGLETQYF
>TRBJ1-2|TRBV6-5|-|TRBD1
TGTGCTGGGACAGGGAATAGCTATGGCTACACCTTC
CAGTGNSYGYTF
>TRBJ1-1|TRBV10-3|-|-
TGTGCCATCAGTGAGTCGGCCCAGGGGACGGTTTTCTTT
CAISESAQGTVFF
>TRBJ2-3|TRBV5-1|-|TRBD2
TGCGCCAGCAGCTTGGGACCGGGACTAGCGACAGATACGCAGTATTTT
CASSLGPGLATDTQYF
>TRBJ1-3|TRBV5-6|-|TRBD1
TGTGCCAGCAGCTTGCCGGGACAGCACTCTGGAAACACCATATATTTT
CASSLPGQHSGNTIYF
>TRBJ1-3|TRBV19|-|-
TGTGCCAGTAGTATCGGACGGACAATACTTGGAAACACCATATATTTT
CASSIGRTILGNTIYF
>TRBJ2-3|TRBV10-3|-|-
TGTGCCGCCAACGGGGGGCTCTCAGATACGCAGTATTTT
CAANGGLSDTQYF
>TRBJ2-1|TRBV5-4|-|TRBD1
TGTGCCAGCAGCTTGGACAGGGGCTACAATGAGCAGTTCTTC
CASSLDRGYNEQFF
>TRBJ2-1|TRBV7-6|-|TRBD2
TGTGCCAGCAGCCCGGGGACTAGCGGGTTGAATGAGCAGTTCTTC
CASSPGTSGLNEQFF
>TRBJ2-7|TRBV6-5|-|TRBD1
TGTGCCATAGGGACAGGGGGCTCCTACGAGCAGTACTTC
CAIGTGGSYEQYF
>TRBJ2-6|TRBV5-1|-|TRBD1
TGCGCCGGCAGCCCGACAGGGACTGGGGCCAACGTCCTGACTTTC
CAGSPTGTGANVLTF
>TRBJ1-6|TRBV30|-|-
TGTGCCTGGAGTGTACCAGGGACGGGAGGATCACCCCTCCACTTT
CAWSVPGTGGSPLHF
>TRBJ2-7|TRBV19|-|-
TGTGCCAGTAGTATAGTAAACAGCTACGAGCAGTACTTC
CASSIVNSYEQYF
>TRBJ2-5|TRBV2|-|TRBD2
TGTGCCAGCCGGTTTATAGCGGGGGGACTCCAAGAGACCCAGTACTTC
CASRFIAGGLQETQYF
>TRBJ2-3|TRBV9|-|-
TGTGCCAGCGGGAAAGGGGACACACCCACAGATACGCAGTATTTT
CASGKGDTPTDTQYF
>TRBJ1-5|TRBV19|-|TRBD1
TGTGCCAGCGGGACGACAGGGAATAGCAATCAGCCCCAGCATTTT
CASGTTGNSNQPQHF
>TRBJ1-2|TRBV9|-|TRBD1
TGTGCCAGCAGCGCCTACGGACAGGCGACTACTAACTATGGCTACACCTTC
CASSAYGQATTNYGYTF
>TRBJ1-1|TRBV30|few|TRBD1
TGTGCCTGGAGTGTACCGGGGACAGGGGATAAAGCTTTCTTT
CAWSVPGTGDKAFF
>TRBJ2-1|TRBV30|-|TRBD1
TGTGCCTGGACCGGGACAGGGAGCTACAATGAGCAGTTCTTC
CAWTGTGSYNEQFF
>TRBJ1-4|TRBV4-1|-|-
TGCGCCAGCAGCCCCATGGGGAGTTACGAAAAACTGTTTTTT
CASSPMGSYEKLFF
>TRBJ1-5|TRBV5-5|few|TRBD1
TGTGCCAGCAGCGAAACCGGGACAGGCCTAGCGTATAGCAATCAGCCCCAGCATTTT
CASSETGTGLAYSNQPQHF
>TRBJ1-4|TRBV2|-|-
TGTGCCAGCATGATCTTTGATCAGGGGATTAATGAAAAACTGTTTTTT
CASMIFDQGINEKLFF
>TRBJ2-7|TRBV5-6|-|TRBD2
TGTGCCAGCAAGGCGGGGGGAGCCTACGAGCAGTACTTC
CASKAGGAYEQYF
>TRBJ2-5|TRBV6-6|-|-
TGTGCCAGTGGGCGGGGACGGCAAGAGACCCAGTACTTC
CASGRGRQETQYF
>TRBJ2-3|TRBV30|-|-
TGTGCCTGGAACCAGGGGTTCACAGATACGCAGTATTTT
CAWNQGFTDTQYF
>TRBJ1-6|TRBV9|few|TRBD1
TGTGCCAGCAGCCCCCGACAGGGGACTTCACCCCTCCACTTT
CASSPRQGTSPLHF
>TRBJ2-2|TRBV19|-|TRBD1
TGTGCCAGTTCCAGACAGGGGGCAACCACCGGGGAGCTGTTTTTT
CASSRQGATTGELFF
>TRBJ1-5|TRBV19|-|TRBD1
TGTGCCAGTAGTATGGCTAAGGGGGCCCTTCAGCCCCAGCATTTT
CASSMAKGALQPQHF